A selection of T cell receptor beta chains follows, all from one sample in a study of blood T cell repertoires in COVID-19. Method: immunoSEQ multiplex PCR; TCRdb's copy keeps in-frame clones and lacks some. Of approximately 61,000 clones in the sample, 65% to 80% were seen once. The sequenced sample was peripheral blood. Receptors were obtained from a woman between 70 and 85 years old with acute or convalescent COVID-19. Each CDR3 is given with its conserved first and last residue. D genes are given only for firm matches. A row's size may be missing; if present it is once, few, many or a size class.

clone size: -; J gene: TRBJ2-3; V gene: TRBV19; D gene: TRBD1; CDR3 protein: CASSPLEGQGKNTQYF; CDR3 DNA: TGTGCCAGTAGTCCTCTTGAGGGACAGGGTAAAAATACGCAGTATTTT
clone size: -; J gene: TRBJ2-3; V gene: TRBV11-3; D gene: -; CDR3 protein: CASSLDPSTDTQYF; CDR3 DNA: TGTGCCAGCAGCTTAGATCCTAGCACAGATACGCAGTATTTT
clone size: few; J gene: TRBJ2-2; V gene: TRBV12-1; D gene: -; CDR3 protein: CASSFELAGGPGTGELFF; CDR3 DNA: TGTGCCAGCAGCTTTGAACTAGCGGGGGGCCCCGGAACCGGGGAGCTGTTTTTT
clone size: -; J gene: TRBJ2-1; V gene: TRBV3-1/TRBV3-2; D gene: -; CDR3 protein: CASSQVWSGYNEQFF; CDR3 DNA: TGTGCCAGCAGCCAGGTCTGGAGCGGATACAATGAGCAGTTCTTC
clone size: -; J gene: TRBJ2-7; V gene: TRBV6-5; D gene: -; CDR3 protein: CASGKGTAYEQYF; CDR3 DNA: TGTGCCAGCGGTAAGGGGACTGCCTACGAGCAGTACTTC
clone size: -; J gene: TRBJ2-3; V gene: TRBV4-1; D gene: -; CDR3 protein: CASSQQRLVDTQYF; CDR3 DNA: TGCGCCAGCAGCCAACAGAGACTAGTGGATACGCAGTATTTT
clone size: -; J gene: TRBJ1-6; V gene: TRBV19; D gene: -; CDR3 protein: CASRVGTGSGDSPLHF; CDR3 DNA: TGTGCCAGTAGGGTGGGGACCGGATCAGGGGATTCACCCCTCCACTTT
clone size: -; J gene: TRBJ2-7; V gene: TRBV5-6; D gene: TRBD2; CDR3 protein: CASSLAAGGPHEQYF; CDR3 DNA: TGTGCCAGCAGCTTGGCGGCGGGGGGGCCCCACGAGCAGTACTTC
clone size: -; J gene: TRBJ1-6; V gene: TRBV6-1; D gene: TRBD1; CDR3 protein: CASSEADRGSVRSYNSPLHF; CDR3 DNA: TGTGCCAGCAGTGAAGCTGACAGGGGTTCCGTCCGGTCCTATAATTCACCCCTCCACTTT
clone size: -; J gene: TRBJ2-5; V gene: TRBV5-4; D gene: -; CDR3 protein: CASSLTGSQETQYF; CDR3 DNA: TGTGCCAGCAGCTTGACAGGGAGCCAAGAGACCCAGTACTTC
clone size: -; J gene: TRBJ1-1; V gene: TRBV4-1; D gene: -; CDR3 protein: CASSAEGMNTEAFF; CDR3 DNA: TGCGCCAGCAGCGCCGAGGGTATGAACACTGAAGCTTTCTTT
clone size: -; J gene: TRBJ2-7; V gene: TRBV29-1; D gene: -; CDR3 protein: CSARDTYEQYF; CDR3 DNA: TGCAGCGCCAGGGATACCTACGAGCAGTACTTC
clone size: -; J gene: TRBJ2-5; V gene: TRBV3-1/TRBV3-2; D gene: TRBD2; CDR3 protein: CASSHGLAGGETQYF; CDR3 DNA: TGTGCCAGCAGCCATGGGCTAGCGGGGGGCGAGACCCAGTACTTC
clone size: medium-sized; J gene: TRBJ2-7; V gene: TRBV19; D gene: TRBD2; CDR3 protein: CATASGASYEQYF; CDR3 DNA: TGTGCCACGGCCAGCGGGGCCTCCTACGAGCAGTACTTC
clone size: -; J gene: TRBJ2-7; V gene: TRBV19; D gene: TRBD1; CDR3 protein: CASSTGQGVYEQYF; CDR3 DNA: TGTGCCAGTAGTACCGGACAGGGGGTTTACGAGCAGTACTTC